The clone carrying this T cell receptor (beta chain) was seen only a few times. TCRdb re-called the 5' RACE reads through MiXCR, storing one row per CDR3 protein. The table has around 320,000 distinct CDR3 sequences, less than 25% seen once. With V trimmed by 3 bases and J by 6 bases, 9 bases remained unmatched. Germline V CDR1 and CDR2: SGHTA, FQGNSA. This CDR3 spans 15 amino acids. This sample is drawn from a study of CD8 T cells in ankylosing spondylitis. The source material was blood, either unsorted or a sorted T cell fraction (not recorded which). This clonotype originated in a female donor with ankylosing spondylitis or in good health (not recorded which). This rearrangement joins TRBV7-2 to TRBJ2-7, with 9 bases lining up with TRBD2. CDR3 residues: CASSFGLARGGEQYF. The CDR3 bases are TGTGCCAGCAGCTTTGGACTAGCGCGGGGTGGCGAGCAGTACTTC.